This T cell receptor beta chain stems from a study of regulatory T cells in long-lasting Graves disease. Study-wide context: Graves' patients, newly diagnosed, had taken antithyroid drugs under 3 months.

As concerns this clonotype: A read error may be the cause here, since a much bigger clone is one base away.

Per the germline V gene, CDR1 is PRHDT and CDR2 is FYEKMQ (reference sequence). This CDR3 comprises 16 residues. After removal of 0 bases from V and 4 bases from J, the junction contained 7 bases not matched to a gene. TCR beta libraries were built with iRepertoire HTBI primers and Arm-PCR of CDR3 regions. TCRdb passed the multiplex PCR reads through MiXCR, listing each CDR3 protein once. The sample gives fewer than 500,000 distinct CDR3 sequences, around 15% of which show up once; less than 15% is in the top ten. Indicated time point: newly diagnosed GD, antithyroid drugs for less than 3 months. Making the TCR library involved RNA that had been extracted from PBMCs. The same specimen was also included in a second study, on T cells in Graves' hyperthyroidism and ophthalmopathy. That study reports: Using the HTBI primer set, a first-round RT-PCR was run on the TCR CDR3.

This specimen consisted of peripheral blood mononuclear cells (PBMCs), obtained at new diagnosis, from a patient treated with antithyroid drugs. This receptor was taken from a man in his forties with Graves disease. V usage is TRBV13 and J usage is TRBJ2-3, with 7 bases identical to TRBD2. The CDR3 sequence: CASSLGLAANADTQYF. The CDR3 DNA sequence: TGTGCCAGCAGCTTAGGGCTAGCGGCCAACGCAGATACGCAGTATTTT. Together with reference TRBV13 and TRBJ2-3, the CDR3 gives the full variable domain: AAGVIQSPRHLIKEKRETATLKCYPIPRHDTVYWYQQGPGQDPQFLISFYEKMQSDKGSIPDRFSAQQFSDYHSELNMSSLELGDSALYFCASSLGLAANADTQYFGPGTRLTVL.